The present T cell receptor beta chain was sequenced within a study of early T cells in non-severe SARS-CoV-2 infection. Whole-study context: Unsorted whole blood bulk RNA was sequenced, with unpaired chains. Study-level results: Anti-spike CD8 specificities were favored by VDJdb matching, whose results missed private and CD4 specificities.

Unique molecular identifiers were added to individual cDNA molecules. TCRdb fed the 5' RACE reads into MiXCR, producing one record per CDR3 protein. The table lists more than 45,000 distinct CDR3 sequences, roughly 6.2% of them singletons, with 6% to 8.5% in the top ten. At least ten counts were recorded for this clonotype. Its antigen is not known. The sequence came from an adult who was a healthcare worker with PCR-confirmed SARS-CoV-2 infection or an uninfected control (not recorded which). Source: whole blood, taken at baseline.

Here the CDR3 DNA reads TGTGCCAGCAGCTTACTTCCTGAAGCTTTCTTT. This gives the protein CASSLLPEAFF. This sequence joins TRBV7-9 and TRBJ1-1, with unresolved D. Trimming pared 2 bases from V and 6 bases from J, leaving 4 bases between. Germline V gene data show CDR1 as SEHNR and CDR2 as FQNEAQ (reference sequence). The CDR3 is 11 residues long. Together with reference TRBV7-9 and TRBJ1-1, the CDR3 gives the full variable domain: DTGVSQNPRHKITKRGQNVTFRCDPISEHNRLYWYRQTLGQGPEFLTYFQNEAQLEKSRLLSDRFSAERPKGSFSTLEIQRTEQGDSAMYLCASSLLPEAFFGQGTRLTVV.